Below, 25 T cell receptor beta chains from the same sample are listed, as sequenced in a study of CD8+CD57+ T cells in acquired aplastic anemia. Previously, flow cytometry had revealed CD8+CD57+ cell expansion in the patients chosen for sequencing. The study profiled TCR beta VDJ and CDR3 using genomic DNA as template. TCRdb used MiXCR to reprocess the reads, holding one entry per CDR3 protein. The sample yields about 160,000 distinct CDR3 sequences, about half seen once. Input material: sorted CD4+, CD8+, or CD8+CD57+ T cells (not recorded which) from PBMCs. These receptors were taken from a human donor with aplastic anemia.

A remark on this clonotype: In this CDR3 the conserved last residue, phenylalanine or tryptophan, is missing, so a read error is likely. This chain links TRBV6-1 with TRBJ2-2; the match to TRBD1 covers 9 bases. Losses at the gene ends were 6 bases for V and 7 bases for J; bases not matched to a gene: 6. Looked up from germline, CDR1 is MNHNS and CDR2 is SASEGT. The CDR3 is made up of 14 amino acids. Here the CDR3 reads CASRPGQGNGELFS. As DNA, the CDR3 is TGTGCCAGCAGGCCGGGACAGGGTAACGGGGAGCTGTTTTCT.

This clonotype came up once. The CDR3 DNA reads TGTGCCACCAGCAGTAGTTGGGGCGGAGCGGCCATAGAGACCCAGTACTTC. This translates into CATSSSWGGAAIETQYF. The chain employs TRBV15 and TRBJ2-5; D tentatively fits TRBD1 or TRBD2 (5 bases each). The CDR3 sequence is 17 residues long. Germline values: CDR1 LNHNV, CDR2 YYDKDF (reference sequence). The V and J ends lost 3 bases and 4 bases respectively, with 21 bases between them.

This clonotype showed up many times. V and J are TRBV6-2 or TRBV6-3 and TRBJ2-6; unclear D gene. Germline lookup yields CDR1 MNHEY and CDR2 SVGEGT. V lost 2 bases to trimming and J lost 4 bases, with 9 bases between them. The CDR3 is 15 residues long. CDR3 sequence: CASSYGDTGANVLTF. The DNA of the CDR3 is TGTGCCAGCAGTTACGGCGATACCGGGGCCAACGTCCTGACTTTC.

V is TRBV2 and J is TRBJ2-7; D may be TRBD1 or TRBD2 (5 bases each). Germline CDR1 SNHLY, CDR2 FYNNEI. Trimming stripped 8 bases from V and 7 bases from J, with 12 bases between. This CDR3 has 11 amino acids. CDR3: CASLGTREQYF. DNA of the CDR3: TGTGCCAGCTTGGGGACGCGAGAGCAGTACTTC.

The V call is TRBV9, the J call TRBJ1-2, with D unclear. The CDR3 has 12 amino acids. The V gene's germline CDR1 is SGDLS and CDR2 YYNGEE. V dropped 3 bases and J dropped 8 bases, with 11 bases sitting between them. The CDR3 here is CASSGRLKGYTF. In DNA, the CDR3 is TGTGCCAGCAGCGGGCGTTTGAAAGGCTACACCTTC.

The table lists this clonotype with a count of one. The genes are TRBV4-1 and TRBJ1-6; D possibly corresponds to TRBD1 (6 bases). Germline assignment: CDR1 MGHRA and CDR2 YSYEKL. The CDR3 covers 12 residues. V lost 1 base to trimming and J lost 14 bases, with 9 bases between them. The CDR3 nucleotides read TGCGCCAGCAGCCAAGGGGGGGCAGCCCTCCACTTT. It specifies CASSQGGAALHF.

The chain recombines TRBV2 with TRBJ2-6, with 8 bases that match TRBD1. V dropped 7 bases and J dropped 2; count of bases not matched to a gene: 4. CDR1 and CDR2 from the germline V gene are SNHLY and FYNNEI. The CDR3 consists of 15 residues. In DNA, the CDR3 is TGTGCCAGCAATTCACAGGGGGCTGGGGCCAACGTCCTGACTTTC. Its protein product is CASNSQGAGANVLTF.

The chain uses TRBV7-9 and TRBJ2-7; a possible D gene is TRBD1 (6 bases). Trimming removed 5 bases from V and 3 bases from J, with 11 bases in between. There are 13 residues in the CDR3. Germline V CDR1 and CDR2: SEHNR, FQNEAQ (reference sequence). The CDR3 DNA sequence: TGTGCCAGCAGCCCGAGGACAGACTACGAGCAGTACTTC. It codes for CASSPRTDYEQYF.

The V and J genes are TRBV29-1 and TRBJ2-7; D is perhaps TRBD1 or TRBD2 (6 bases each). Germline V CDR1 and CDR2: SQVTM, ANQGSEA. The CDR3 runs to 13 residues. Trimming left V 8 bases short and J 7 bases short, with 21 bases between. CDR3 sequence (DNA): TGCAGCTTCTCGGAGGGGGATCCCGGGGAGCAGTACTTC. Amino acids: CSFSEGDPGEQYF.

The chain links TRBV2 to TRBJ1-3; 7 bases align to TRBD1. The CDR3 covers 13 residues. V gave up 7 bases and J gave up 2 bases; unmatched junction bases: 2. CDR1 SNHLY and CDR2 FYNNEI come from the germline V gene. CDR3 amino acids: CASNRGPGNTIYF. The CDR3 bases are TGTGCCAGCAACAGGGGCCCTGGAAACACCATATATTTT.

This clonotype was detected ten times or more. This chain joins TRBV12-3 or TRBV12-4 and TRBJ2-1, with 8 positions matching TRBD2. V shed 3 bases, J shed 1 base, and the junction held 2 bases outside the gene matches. The CDR3 has 15 amino acids. This chain's CDR3 is CASSFGTRSYNEQFF. Here the CDR3 DNA reads TGTGCCAGCAGTTTCGGGACTAGGTCCTACAATGAGCAGTTCTTC.

This clonotype was detected ten times or more. The chain links TRBV9 to TRBJ1-6; D unresolved. V was cut by 0 bases and J by 7 bases, with 8 bases left in between. The CDR3 is made up of 14 amino acids. Looked up from germline, CDR1 is SGDLS and CDR2 is YYNGEE. In DNA form, the CDR3 reads TGTGCCAGCAGCGTAGTACCAGACAATTCACCCCTCCACTTT. Amino acid sequence: CASSVVPDNSPLHF.

The V gene is TRBV10-3, the J gene TRBJ1-1; 8 nucleotides line up with TRBD1. Germline trimming cut 5 bases from V and 6 bases from J; bases unmatched to any gene: 8. The CDR3 is 14 residues long. Germline assignment: CDR1 ENHRY and CDR2 SYGVKD. CDR3 in amino acids: CAISYATQGAEAFF. For the CDR3, the DNA is TGTGCCATCAGTTACGCCACACAGGGGGCTGAAGCTTTCTTT.

This clonotype was detected many times. This rearrangement joins TRBV7-2 to TRBJ2-3; D is unresolved. The CDR3 sequence is 13 residues long. Trimming pared 5 bases from V and 4 bases from J, leaving 10 bases between. Germline V gene data show CDR1 as SGHTA and CDR2 as FQGNSA. CDR3 DNA sequence: TGTGCCAGCAGCCCGGCTTGGGCAGATACGCAGTATTTT. This gives the protein CASSPAWADTQYF. Full variable domain (missing parts from reference TRBV7-2 and TRBJ2-3): GAGVSQSPSNKVTEKGKDVELRCDPISGHTALYWYRQSLGQGLEFLIYFQGNSAPDKSGLPSDRFSAERTGGSVSTLTIQRTQQEDSAVYLCASSPAWADTQYFGPGTRLTVL.

This clonotype has ten or more counts. V gene TRBV20-1 combines with J gene TRBJ1-4, with D unresolved. The V end was cut by 4 bases, the J end by 1 base, with 10 bases between. The CDR3 spans 14 residues. Germline V gives CDR1 DFQATT, CDR2 SNEGSKA (reference sequence). CDR3 sequence (DNA): TGCAGTGCTAACCCGGTGGGAACTAATGAAAAACTGTTTTTT. Protein: CSANPVGTNEKLFF.

Worth noting for this clonotype: Compared with germline, one end of the junction differs, possibly owing to a read error. This rearrangement joins TRBV15 to TRBJ1-2, with TRBD1 matching 8 bases. Germline CDR1 reads LNHNV; CDR2 reads YYDKDF (reference sequence). The CDR3 contains 11 residues. CDR3 amino acids: CATTPQQGAYF. CDR3 nucleotide sequence: TGTGCCACCACCCCTCAGCAGGGGGCCTACTTC.

A remark on this clonotype: One end of the junction is discordant with germline, which a read error may explain. This chain joins TRBV20-1 and TRBJ2-3, with 9 bases lining up with TRBD2. CDR3 length equals 16 residues. CDR1 and CDR2 from the germline V gene are DFQATT and SNEGSKA (reference sequence). The CDR3 DNA follows: TGCAGGAGCGCGGGGGGGGGCGAGGAACGCACAGATACGCAGTACTTT. Amino acid sequence: CRSAGGGEERTDTQYF.

In this sample, this clonotype turned up many times. The J gene is TRBJ2-7, the V gene TRBV2; unclear D gene. This CDR3 contains 16 residues. The germline V and J ends were trimmed by 6 bases and 2 bases, with 20 bases remaining between them. Germline V gene lookup returns CDR1 SNHLY and CDR2 FYNNEI. CDR3 bases: TGTGCCAGCAGCCCAAAACGTCGCGGCCGCACCTACGAGCAGTACGTC. Protein product: CASSPKRRGRTYEQYV.

The chain uses TRBV11-2 and TRBJ2-7, with 8 bases matching TRBD1. The V segment lost 5 bases and the J segment 5 bases; nucleotides outside the gene matches: 8. CDR3 length: 14 residues. Germline CDR1 SGHAT, CDR2 FQNNGV. CDR3 in DNA: TGTGCCAGCAGCCCGGGGACAGGCGGCGACGAGCAGTACTTC. It codes for CASSPGTGGDEQYF.

The chain joins TRBV27 to TRBJ2-7; no firm D call. CDR3 length: 14 residues. V was pared by 2 bases and J by 3 bases, with 11 bases between. Germline CDR1 reads MNHEY; CDR2 reads SMNVEV (reference sequence). The DNA for the CDR3 is TGTGCCAGCAGTTTAAAAGGAAACCACTACGAGCAGTACTTC. Protein: CASSLKGNHYEQYF.

This clonotype showed up many times. V and J are TRBV5-4 and TRBJ1-6; 8 bases align to TRBD1. V dropped 1 base and J dropped 7; count of bases not matched to a gene: 7. CDR1 SGHNT and CDR2 YYREEE come from the germline V gene (reference sequence). This CDR3 has 16 residues. This CDR3 is CASSLLGQGANSPLHF. CDR3 coding DNA: TGTGCCAGCAGCTTGCTGGGGCAGGGGGCGAATTCACCCCTCCACTTT.

This clonotype is a singleton in its sample. The chain has TRBV20-1 and TRBJ2-3; TRBD2 matches at 11 bases. Germline CDR1 is DFQATT and CDR2 is SNEGSKA (reference sequence). The CDR3 consists of 14 residues. Trimming removed 3 bases from V and 6 bases from J; junction bases left unmatched: 5. CDR3 nucleotides: TGCAGTGCTAGTGTAGCGGGGGGGCCTGATACGCAGTATTTT. This gives the protein CSASVAGGPDTQYF.

This sequence joins TRBV10-3 and TRBJ1-5; D remains unclear. This CDR3 region has 14 residues. V lost 0 bases and J lost 0, with 3 bases in between. Germline CDR1 is ENHRY and CDR2 is SYGVKD. The CDR3 loop is CAISESTSNQPQHF. CDR3 coding DNA: TGTGCCATCAGTGAGTCGACTAGCAATCAGCCCCAGCATTTT.

V gene TRBV19 combines with J gene TRBJ2-1; TRBD2 matches at 8 bases. J gave up 0 bases and V 8 bases, and 9 bases lay outside the gene matches. The CDR3 has 16 amino acids. Germline values: CDR1 LNHDA, CDR2 SQIVND (reference sequence). CDR3 sequence: CASGGGGLSSYNEQFF. CDR3 in DNA: TGTGCCAGTGGGGGCGGGGGGCTTAGCTCCTACAATGAGCAGTTCTTC.

The chain has TRBV7-3 and TRBJ1-3; D gene uncertain. Trimming cost V 4 bases and J 4 bases, with 11 bases left between them. This CDR3 has 14 amino acids. The V gene's germline CDR1 is SGHTA and CDR2 FQGTGA. CDR3 DNA sequence: TGTGCCAGCAGCTCTGGTAGAAGCGGAAACACCATATATTTT. Translation gives CASSSGRSGNTIYF.